One sample yielded the 20 T cell receptor beta chains listed below, sequenced in a study of blood T cell repertoires in COVID-19. Repertoires were generated with immunoSEQ multiplex PCR, while TCRdb's copy carries only in-frame clones and drops some. The sample lists around 360,000 clones; over 75% were seen once. Sequenced input: peripheral blood. The receptors were sampled from a woman in her 30s with COVID-19, enrolled during active disease.

The chain couples TRBV18 to TRBJ1-1; 7 nucleotides align to TRBD1. Trimming at V came to 2 bases and at J to 4 bases, leaving 7 bases not matched to a gene. In germline, CDR1 is KGHSH, CDR2 LQKENI. The CDR3 totals 15 residues. This CDR3 is CASSPSTGWGTEAFF. As DNA, the CDR3 is TGTGCCAGCTCACCATCGACAGGGTGGGGCACTGAAGCTTTCTTT.

The chain carries TRBV4-1 and TRBJ2-1; D call uncertain. Germline CDR1 is MGHRA and CDR2 is YSYEKL. The CDR3 runs to 14 residues. Trimming pared 1 base from V and 8 bases from J, leaving 12 bases between. The CDR3 is CASSQAAVSDEQFF. In DNA form, the CDR3 reads TGCGCCAGCAGCCAAGCTGCAGTATCAGATGAGCAGTTCTTC.

V usage is TRBV27 and J usage is TRBJ2-7; 16 bases are a match to TRBD2. CDR1 and CDR2 (germline): MNHEY, SMNVEV (reference sequence). CDR3 length equals 18 residues. The J segment lost 2 bases and the V segment lost 5 bases, leaving 9 bases of the junction unmatched. The CDR3: CASSNQGLAGGLAYEQYF. The CDR3 coding sequence is TGTGCCAGCAGTAACCAGGGACTAGCGGGAGGGCTGGCCTACGAGCAGTACTTC.

This chain uses TRBV11-2 with TRBJ2-7; TRBD2 matches 7 bases. Germline V gene data show CDR1 as SGHAT and CDR2 as FQNNGV. V shed 7 bases, J shed 6 bases, and the junction held 12 bases outside the gene matches. This CDR3 contains 14 residues. The CDR3 loop is CASTRLRLAGEQYF. CDR3 nucleotide sequence: TGTGCCAGCACCCGACTGCGACTAGCTGGCGAGCAGTACTTC.

The table lists this clone with a count of one. V and J are TRBV27 and TRBJ2-1; D remains ambiguous. Germline V gives CDR1 MNHEY, CDR2 SMNVEV (reference sequence). The V gene lost 9 bases and the J gene lost 0 bases, with 6 bases spanning the gap. The CDR3 runs to 12 residues. Here the CDR3 DNA reads TGTGCCAGTGGCAGCTCCTACAATGAGCAGTTCTTC. Translated, it gives CASGSSYNEQFF.

The chain links TRBV30 to TRBJ2-1; 11 nucleotides align to TRBD2. Germline CDR1 reads GTSNPN; CDR2 reads SVGIG (reference sequence). The V segment lost 3 bases and the J segment 4 bases; nucleotides outside the gene matches: 11. The CDR3 consists of 17 residues. In DNA form, the CDR3 reads TGTGCCTGGAGCCCCCGTTGGCTAGCGGGAGGTTACAATGAGCAGTTCTTC. Its translation is CAWSPRWLAGGYNEQFF. Full variable domain (missing parts from reference TRBV30 and TRBJ2-1): SQTIHQWPATLVQPVGSPLSLECTVEGTSNPNLYWYRQAAGRGLQLLFYSVGIGQISSEVPQNLSASRPQDRQFILSSKKLLLSDSGFYLCAWSPRWLAGGYNEQFFGPGTRLTVL.

This sequence joins TRBV6-5 and TRBJ2-3; perhaps TRBD2 as D (6 bases). CDR3 length: 13 residues. CDR1 MNHEY and CDR2 SVGAGI come from the germline V gene. V was trimmed by 4 bases and J by 10 bases, leaving 15 bases between them. The CDR3 coding sequence is TGTGCCAGCAGTTTGACTAGTATCAAGGCGCAGTATTTT. Translation gives CASSLTSIKAQYF.

The chain combines TRBV5-1 with TRBJ2-7; D gene unclear. V was clipped by 0 bases and J by 5 bases, with 18 bases between them. The CDR3 spans 16 residues. The germline V gene encodes CDR1 SGHRS and CDR2 YFSETQ. DNA of the CDR3: TGCGCCAGCAGCTTGGCCTTGAGCGCTCCACTCAACGAGCAGTACTTC. It specifies CASSLALSAPLNEQYF. Combining the CDR3 with reference TRBV5-1 and TRBJ2-7 gives the whole variable domain KAGVTQTPRYLIKTRGQQVTLSCSPISGHRSVSWYQQTPGQGLQFLFEYFSETQRNKGNFPGRFSGRQFSNSRSEMNVSTLELGDSALYLCASSLALSAPLNEQYFGPGTRLTVT.

The genes are TRBV4-2 and TRBJ2-1; D is ambiguous. This CDR3 is built from 17 residues. V lost 0 bases and J 8 bases, leaving 20 bases between the germline ends. Germline V gene sequence: CDR1 LGHNA, CDR2 YNFKEQ. In nucleotides, the CDR3 is TGTGCCAGCAGCCAAGATCTCCCCCCCCCAGTCCCACATGAGCAGTTCTTC. Translated, it gives CASSQDLPPPVPHEQFF.

This chain uses TRBV28 with TRBJ2-3; weak D call: TRBD2 (6 bases). The V and J ends lost 1 base and 6 bases respectively, with 11 bases between them. The CDR3 is made up of 14 amino acids. Germline V CDR1 and CDR2: MDHEN, SYDVKM. CDR3 in amino acids: CASSLSGTLDTQYF. The CDR3 DNA reads as TGTGCCAGCAGTTTATCGGGGACTTTGGATACGCAGTATTTT.

The chain has TRBV9 and TRBJ2-7; 8 bases are a match to TRBD2. The germline V gene encodes CDR1 SGDLS and CDR2 YYNGEE. The CDR3 loop spans 15 amino acids. V gave up 0 bases and J gave up 7 bases; unmatched junction bases: 9. CDR3 sequence reads: CASSVAAGGSEEQYF. The CDR3 coding sequence is TGTGCCAGCAGCGTAGCGGCGGGAGGATCAGAAGAGCAGTACTTC. Using reference TRBV9 and TRBJ2-7 for the parts outside the CDR3, the full variable domain is DSGVTQTPKHLITATGQRVTLRCSPRSGDLSVYWYQQSLDQGLQFLIQYYNGEERAKGNILERFSAQQFPDLHSELNLSSLELGDSALYFCASSVAAGGSEEQYFGPGTRLTVT.

V and J are TRBV6-2 or TRBV6-3 and TRBJ2-7; 7 bases map to TRBD1. Germline-derived CDR1 and CDR2 are MNHEY and SVGEGT. The CDR3 is 16 amino acids. The J segment lost 5 bases and the V segment lost 0 bases, leaving 10 bases of the junction unmatched. As DNA, the CDR3 is TGTGCCAGCAGTTACTCTCACCGGGACAGTCTGGACGAGCAGTACTTC. Translated, it gives CASSYSHRDSLDEQYF.

The V gene is TRBV20-1, the J gene TRBJ2-7; 9 nucleotides agree with TRBD2. The CDR3 has 15 residues. J lost 0 bases, V lost 3 bases, and 6 bases had no gene match. Germline loops: CDR1 DFQATT, CDR2 SNEGSKA (reference sequence). For the CDR3, the DNA is TGCAGTGCTAGTAGACTAGCGGAAAGCTCCTACGAGCAGTACTTC. Translation: CSASRLAESSYEQYF.

The CDR3 DNA follows: TGTGCCACCAGTGGTAGACCTGGAGGTACTGAAGCTTTCTTT. Translating it yields CATSGRPGGTEAFF. The rearrangement uses TRBV24-1 and TRBJ1-1; the D is unclear. This CDR3 is 14 amino acids long. Between the trimmed V and J ends, which lost 5 bases and 5 bases, there was a span of 14 bases. Germline V lookup: CDR1 KGHDR, CDR2 SFDVKD.

The CDR3 is CASSISDTYNSPLHF. The CDR3 DNA sequence: TGTGCCAGTAGTATCTCGGACACCTATAATTCACCCCTCCACTTT. This chain uses TRBV19 with TRBJ1-6; the D gene is possibly TRBD1 (5 bases). CDR1 is LNHDA, CDR2 SQIVND, per germline (reference sequence). CDR3 length: 15 residues. The germline V and J ends were trimmed by 3 bases and 2 bases, with 8 bases remaining between them.

The chain combines TRBV9 with TRBJ2-2; TRBD2 matches at 9 bases. This CDR3 spans 14 amino acids. CDR1 is SGDLS, CDR2 YYNGEE, per germline. Trimming took 4 bases from V and 11 from J; bases not matched to a gene: 9. The CDR3: CASSFAGTSLELFF. The CDR3 DNA sequence: TGTGCCAGCAGCTTTGCCGGGACTAGCTTAGAGCTGTTTTTT.

The J gene is TRBJ2-7, the V gene TRBV7-8; 10 bases match TRBD2. Germline V lookup: CDR1 SGHVS, CDR2 FQNEAQ. The CDR3 runs to 19 residues. After removal of 2 bases from V and 5 bases from J, the junction contained 18 bases not matched to a gene. The chain's CDR3 is CASSLRASAGTSEVNEQYF. CDR3 nucleotides: TGTGCCAGCAGCTTACGAGCGAGTGCCGGGACTAGCGAGGTCAACGAGCAGTACTTC.

The chain links TRBV30 to TRBJ1-2; D not certain. Germline V gives CDR1 GTSNPN, CDR2 SVGIG (reference sequence). V was trimmed by 4 bases and J by 8 bases, leaving 14 bases between them. The CDR3 runs to 12 residues. CDR3 residues: CAWTSSSRGYTF. Written as DNA, the CDR3 is TGTGCCTGGACCTCCAGTTCGCGGGGCTACACCTTC.

V gene TRBV30 combines with J gene TRBJ2-2; no reliable D call. The germline V gene encodes CDR1 GTSNPN and CDR2 SVGIG (reference sequence). The V gene lost 2 bases and the J gene lost 8 bases, with 15 bases spanning the gap. The length of the CDR3 is 14 residues. In DNA, the CDR3 is TGTGCCTGGAGTTGGCCTGGCCCCCTGGGGGAGCTGTTTTTT. Residues: CAWSWPGPLGELFF.

The genes are TRBV20-1 and TRBJ1-2; D ambiguous. CDR3 length equals 12 residues. From germline, CDR1 is DFQATT and CDR2 SNEGSKA (reference sequence). Trimming took 3 bases from V and 2 from J, leaving 7 bases between them. This CDR3 is CSASLQNYGYTF. Written as DNA, the CDR3 is TGCAGTGCTAGTCTACAGAACTATGGCTACACCTTC.